A selection of T cell receptor beta chains follows, all from one sample in a study of neurological immune-mediated disorders. One entry per CDR3 protein, called by TCRdb with MiXCR from the 5' RACE reads. The repertoire holds about 44,000 distinct CDR3 sequences, with 20% to 25% as singletons. Sequencing used PBMCs. The receptors shown here come from a man between 60 and 70 years old with HTLV-1-associated myelopathy (HAM/TSP). Each CDR3 is given with its conserved first and last residue. D genes are given only for firm matches. Expanded clones get a size class; other rows say once, few or many, or leave the size out.

TRBV10-3	TRBJ2-1	many	TRBD1	CAISESQGANEQFF	TGTGCCATCAGTGAGTCGCAGGGGGCGAATGAGCAGTTCTTC
TRBV28	TRBJ2-3	medium-sized	-	CASSFDQGTDTQYF	TGTGCCAGCAGTTTTGACCAGGGCACAGATACGCAGTATTTT
TRBV29-1	TRBJ2-1	many	TRBD2	CSPRLAGSYNEQFF	TGCAGCCCCCGACTAGCGGGCTCCTACAATGAGCAGTTCTTC
TRBV5-1	TRBJ1-1	medium-sized	-	CASSLKQGTDTEAFF	TGCGCCAGCAGCTTGAAGCAGGGTACCGACACTGAAGCTTTCTTT
TRBV25-1	TRBJ2-4	many	-	CASSDLNRGGIQYF	TGTGCCAGCAGTGACCTAAACAGGGGAGGCATTCAGTACTTC
TRBV5-1	TRBJ2-3	-	TRBD2	CASSRGTNTDTQYF	TGCGCCAGCAGCCGAGGGACTAACACAGATACGCAGTATTTT
TRBV7-9	TRBJ2-7	many	-	CASSFGVGDASSYEQYF	TGTGCCAGCAGCTTCGGGGTGGGGGACGCGAGCTCCTACGAGCAGTACTTC
TRBV12-3/TRBV12-4	TRBJ2-1	many	-	CASSLVGGGGGGEQFF	TGTGCCAGCAGTTTAGTAGGGGGGGGCGGGGGAGGTGAGCAGTTCTTC
TRBV6-1	TRBJ2-3	many	-	CASSLQETDTQYF	TGTGCCAGCAGCCTACAGGAGACAGATACGCAGTATTTT
TRBV20-1	TRBJ2-1	many	-	CSARDGRDLNEQFF	TGCAGTGCTAGAGATGGGCGGGACCTGAATGAGCAGTTCTTC
TRBV6-6	TRBJ2-1	-	-	CASSSAIGNEQFF	TGTGCCAGCAGTTCGGCCATCGGCAATGAGCAGTTCTTC
TRBV7-8	TRBJ1-1	many	TRBD1	CASSTNRGAEAFF	TGTGCCAGCAGCACCAACAGGGGCGCTGAAGCTTTCTTT
TRBV7-3	TRBJ2-2	many	TRBD1	CASSLGTGNTGELFF	TGTGCCAGCAGCTTAGGGACAGGGAACACCGGGGAGCTGTTTTTT
TRBV18	TRBJ2-5	-	-	CASSPAGLPQETQYF	TGTGCCAGCTCACCGGCTGGCCTCCCACAAGAGACCCAGTACTTC
TRBV3-1	TRBJ2-7	many	-	CASSPTRNEQYF	TGTGCCAGCAGTCCGACTCGGAACGAGCAGTACTTC
TRBV7-9	TRBJ2-2	many	TRBD2	CASSSWHGGGTNTGELFF	TGTGCCAGCAGCTCCTGGCATGGCGGGGGTACGAACACCGGGGAGCTGTTTTTT
TRBV4-2	TRBJ2-3	-	-	CASSQEGGQVDTQYF	TGTGCCAGCAGCCAAGAAGGAGGGCAAGTAGATACGCAGTATTTT
TRBV20-1	TRBJ2-2	many	TRBD2	CSARRSSGSMGTGELFF	TGCAGTGCTAGGCGGTCTAGCGGGAGCATGGGCACCGGGGAGCTGTTTTTT
TRBV29-1	TRBJ1-5	many	-	CSVVVGGNQPQHF	TGCAGCGTTGTTGTGGGGGGCAATCAGCCCCAGCATTTT
TRBV5-1	TRBJ2-2	many	-	CASSLGRNTGELFF	TGCGCCAGCAGCTTGGGACGGAACACCGGGGAGCTGTTTTTT
TRBV7-7	TRBJ2-1	-	-	CASSLGTSNTEQFF	TGTGCTAGCAGCTTAGGGACTTCAAATACTGAGCAGTTCTTC
TRBV7-3	TRBJ2-5	many	-	CASSSQYQETQYF	TGTGCCAGCAGCTCCCAGTACCAAGAGACCCAGTACTTC
TRBV10-3	TRBJ1-1	-	-	CAISETNRVVRGAFF	TGTGCCATCAGTGAGACTAACAGGGTTGTTAGGGGAGCTTTCTTT
TRBV5-1	TRBJ1-1	many	-	CASTREGSRSTEAFF	TGCGCCAGCACCCGGGAAGGGAGCAGAAGCACTGAAGCTTTCTTT
TRBV29-1	TRBJ2-3	many	TRBD2	CSVPGLAGGKGPTDTQYF	TGCAGCGTCCCCGGACTAGCGGGAGGGAAGGGGCCCACAGATACGCAGTATTTT
TRBV7-2	TRBJ1-2	many	-	CASSLGGGLTSGYTF	TGTGCCAGCAGCTTAGGAGGGGGATTGACAAGTGGCTACACCTTC
TRBV19	TRBJ1-2	many	TRBD1	CASSTDRGAFGYTF	TGTGCCAGTAGTACGGACAGGGGGGCATTTGGCTACACCTTC
TRBV20-1	TRBJ2-2	many	-	CSARGPPNTGELFF	TGCAGTGCTCGTGGACCCCCAAACACCGGGGAGCTGTTTTTT
TRBV7-3	TRBJ2-1	many	-	CASSLTASSYNEQFF	TGTGCCAGCAGCTTAACTGCTAGCTCCTACAATGAGCAGTTCTTC
TRBV7-2	TRBJ1-5	many	-	CASSSVYSNQPQHF	TGTGCCAGCAGCTCCGTATATAGCAATCAGCCCCAGCATTTT
TRBV28	TRBJ2-7	-	-	CASSLPRYLSYEQYF	TGTGCCAGCAGTTTACCCAGATATCTCTCCTACGAGCAGTACTTC
TRBV10-3	TRBJ2-7	many	-	CATIGGGQKYEQYF	TGTGCCACCATCGGCGGGGGACAGAAATACGAGCAGTACTTC
TRBV9	TRBJ2-1	many	TRBD1	CASSPRGRNEQFF	TGTGCCAGCAGCCCCAGGGGGCGCAATGAGCAGTTCTTC
TRBV7-2	TRBJ1-2	many	-	CASTRGGGYGYTF	TGTGCCAGCACCCGTGGGGGTGGCTATGGCTACACCTTC
TRBV3-1	TRBJ2-7	many	-	CASSQNPTSVGEQYF	TGTGCCAGCAGCCAAAACCCCACCTCCGTGGGCGAGCAGTACTTC
TRBV7-2	TRBJ1-2	many	-	CASSPLKGRGYTF	TGTGCCAGCAGCCCCCTTAAGGGGCGGGGCTACACCTTC
TRBV12-3/TRBV12-4	TRBJ1-6	many	TRBD1	CASRAATGGTPLHF	TGTGCCAGCAGGGCCGCCACAGGGGGCACACCCCTCCACTTT